This T cell receptor (beta chain) was found in a study of T cells in localized non-small cell lung cancer. General study findings and limits: Uninvolved adjacent lung showed higher T cell clonality than tumor. Sequencing involved a lone tumor region, leaving heterogeneity possible.

Of note for this clone: Its antigen remains unidentified.

TCRdb keeps only in-frame clones here, not all; method: immunoSEQ multiplex PCR. The table has approximately 35,000 clones, 92% seen once. CDR3 size: 15 residues. Germline V gene data show CDR1 as LNHDA and CDR2 as SQIVND (reference sequence). J lost 4 bases, V lost 6 bases, and 9 bases had no gene match. This chain connects TRBV19 to TRBJ1-1; TRBD1 matches at 9 bases. The sample was peripheral blood, taken before any cancer treatment. This sequence originates from a female donor over 55 with stage I lung adenocarcinoma. The CDR3 here is CASRRGTGLGTEAFF. CDR3 DNA: TGTGCCAGTAGAAGAGGGACAGGGCTTGGCACTGAAGCTTTCTTT.